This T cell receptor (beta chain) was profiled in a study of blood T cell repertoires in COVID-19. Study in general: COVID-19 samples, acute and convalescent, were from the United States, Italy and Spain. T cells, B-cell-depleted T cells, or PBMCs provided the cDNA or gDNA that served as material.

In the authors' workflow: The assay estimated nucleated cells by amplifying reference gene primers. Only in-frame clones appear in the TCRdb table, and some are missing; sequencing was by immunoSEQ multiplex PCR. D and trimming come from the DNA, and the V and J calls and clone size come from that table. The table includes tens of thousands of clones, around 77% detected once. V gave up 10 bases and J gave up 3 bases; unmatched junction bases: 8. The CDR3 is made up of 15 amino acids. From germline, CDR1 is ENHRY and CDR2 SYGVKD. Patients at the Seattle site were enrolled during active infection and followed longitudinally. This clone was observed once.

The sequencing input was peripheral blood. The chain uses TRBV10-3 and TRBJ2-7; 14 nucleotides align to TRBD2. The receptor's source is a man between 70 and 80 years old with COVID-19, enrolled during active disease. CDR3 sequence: CATEGLAGAGYEQYF. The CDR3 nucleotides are TGTGCCACCGAGGGACTAGCGGGAGCGGGCTACGAGCAGTACTTC.